Following are 5 T cell receptor beta chains from one sample sequenced in a study of early T cells in non-severe SARS-CoV-2 infection. TCRdb re-derived calls from the 5' RACE reads in MiXCR, one entry per CDR3 protein. The table includes tens of thousands of distinct CDR3 sequences, roughly 10% detected once. Sequenced input: whole blood. The receptors were sampled from an adult who was a healthcare worker with PCR-confirmed SARS-CoV-2 infection or an uninfected control (not recorded which).

In its sample, this clonotype was seen a few times. This chain links TRBV4-2 with TRBJ2-6; perhaps TRBD1 as D (5 bases). Germline CDR1 reads LGHNA; CDR2 reads YNFKEQ. The V end lost 0 bases, the J end lost 2 bases, and 8 bases lay between the germline ends. The CDR3 spans 16 residues. The CDR3 bases are TGTGCCAGCAGCCAAGACAGGGCGACTGGGGCCAACGTCCTGACTTTC. This encodes CASSQDRATGANVLTF.

This chain connects TRBV15 to TRBJ2-6; the D call may be TRBD1 or TRBD2 (7 bases each). This CDR3 is 19 amino acids long. Trimming pared 11 bases from V and 0 bases from J, leaving 26 bases between. Germline CDR1 reads LNHNV; CDR2 reads YYDKDF (reference sequence). CDR3 loop: CASQGGLGQPLSGANVLTF. CDR3 nucleotides: TGTGCCTCCCAGGGAGGGTTGGGACAGCCTCTCTCTGGGGCCAACGTCCTGACTTTC.

This clonotype has a count of ten or more. This sequence joins TRBV6-6 and TRBJ1-2; 7 bases align to TRBD1. Trimming at V came to 7 bases and at J to 1 base, leaving 12 bases not matched to a gene. The CDR3 sequence is 16 residues long. Looked up from germline, CDR1 is MNHNY and CDR2 is SVGAGI (reference sequence). The CDR3 loop is CASTTTDRTFNYGYTF. The CDR3 DNA reads TGTGCCAGCACCACAACGGACAGGACCTTTAACTATGGCTACACCTTC.

This rearrangement joins TRBV7-9 to TRBJ2-7; D ambiguous. Germline V gene lookup returns CDR1 SEHNR and CDR2 FQNEAQ (reference sequence). The CDR3 totals 11 residues. The ends were cut back, 5 bases at V and 6 bases at J, with 8 bases in the middle. CDR3 protein: CASSANREQYF. CDR3 nucleotide sequence: TGTGCCAGCAGCGCTAACCGCGAGCAGTACTTC.

This clonotype was counted ten times or more. V is TRBV20-1 and J is TRBJ2-7; tentatively, D is TRBD1 (5 bases). Trimming removed 0 bases from V and 0 bases from J, with 9 bases in between. The CDR3 contains 14 residues. The germline V gene has CDR1 DFQATT and CDR2 SNEGSKA (reference sequence). DNA for the CDR3: TGCAGTGCTAGAGATCAGGGCCACTCCTACGAGCAGTACTTC. Amino acids: CSARDQGHSYEQYF.